Presented here are 12 T cell receptor beta chains from one specimen sequenced in a study of T-cell reconstitution after alpha-beta-depleted transplantation in children. Researchers prepared the TCRbeta library using unique molecular identifiers, the study reports. MiXCR was run by TCRdb on the PCR reads, yielding one entry per CDR3 protein. The sample contains some 530,000 distinct CDR3 sequences, about an eighth of which appear only once. Material: PBMCs from the stem cell graft donor, obtained from the stem cell graft. These receptors originate from a human donor who donated a stem cell graft to a child with combined immunodeficiency.

This clonotype was recorded a few times. The chain combines TRBV7-8 with TRBJ1-2; no definite D call. V lost 0 bases and J lost 0, with 23 bases in between. The CDR3 sequence is 20 residues long. The germline CDR1 and CDR2 sequences are SGHVS and FQNEAQ. CDR3 residues: CASSLATGVQALHSNYGYTF. CDR3 coding DNA: TGTGCCAGCAGCTTAGCAACCGGGGTGCAGGCCCTACATTCTAACTATGGCTACACCTTC.

This clonotype came up many times. The V and J genes are TRBV29-1 and TRBJ2-5; D is unresolved. CDR3 length: 11 amino acids. Trimming pared 1 base from V and 9 bases from J, leaving 9 bases between. CDR1 and CDR2 (germline): SQVTM, ANQGSEA. CDR3 residues: CSVEGSLAQYF. CDR3 sequence (DNA): TGCAGCGTTGAAGGGAGCTTAGCCCAGTACTTC.

This clonotype has ten or more counts. The chain links TRBV20-1 to TRBJ2-3, with D possibly TRBD2 on 5 matching bases. Germline V lookup: CDR1 DFQATT, CDR2 SNEGSKA (reference sequence). This CDR3 is built from 13 residues. CDR3 in DNA: TGCAGCCTCCGGGGAGTTTCGACAGATACGCAGTATTTT. Translation gives CSLRGVSTDTQYF.

This clonotype has a handful of counts. V is TRBV6-1 and J is TRBJ2-7; 7 bases agree with TRBD1. V was clipped by 4 bases and J by 3 bases; unmatched bases: 6. In germline, CDR1 is MNHNS, CDR2 SASEGT. The CDR3 spans 14 residues. CDR3 nucleotides: TGTGCCAGCAGTGCCCGGGACAGACGCTACGAGCAGTACTTC. This gives the protein CASSARDRRYEQYF.

This clonotype has at least ten counts. V and J are TRBV7-9 and TRBJ2-5; tentative D call: TRBD1 (6 bases). The germline V gene has CDR1 SEHNR and CDR2 FQNEAQ (reference sequence). CDR3 length equals 12 residues. Trimming removed 7 bases at V and 4 bases at J, with 10 bases between. CDR3 nucleotides: TGTGCCAGCACAGGGGCGGGAGAGACCCAGTACTTC. Translated, it gives CASTGAGETQYF.

This clonotype was detected ten times or more. This chain joins TRBV12-3 or TRBV12-4 and TRBJ2-7; 7 nucleotides match TRBD1. The CDR3 spans 12 residues. V gave up 6 bases and J gave up 6 bases; unmatched junction bases: 5. The CDR3 sequence: CASRADRFEQYF. As DNA, the CDR3 is TGTGCCAGCAGAGCGGACAGGTTCGAGCAGTACTTC.

This clonotype was found a few times. The chain carries TRBV9 and TRBJ2-7; 8 bases align to TRBD2. There are 15 residues in the CDR3. CDR1 and CDR2 (germline): SGDLS, YYNGEE. The J segment lost 2 bases and the V segment lost 1 base, leaving 5 bases of the junction unmatched. Here the CDR3 reads CASSVFGTSAYEQYF. In DNA, the CDR3 is TGTGCCAGCAGCGTATTTGGGACTAGTGCCTACGAGCAGTACTTC.

This clonotype was seen only a few times. This chain joins TRBV29-1 and TRBJ2-7, with a possible D match to TRBD1 (6 bases). Deletions cut 6 bases from V and 0 bases from J, with 12 bases between. The CDR3 loop spans 13 amino acids. CDR1 is SQVTM, CDR2 ANQGSEA, per germline. Here the CDR3 reads CSVADSHSYEQYF. CDR3 nucleotides: TGCAGCGTAGCGGACAGCCACTCCTACGAGCAGTACTTC.

This chain uses TRBV28 with TRBJ2-3, with D perhaps assigned TRBD1 or TRBD2 (5 bases each). The CDR3 is 14 residues long. CDR1 and CDR2 from the germline V gene are MDHEN and SYDVKM. The germline V and J ends were trimmed by 5 bases and 4 bases, with 13 bases remaining between them. The CDR3 nucleotides read TGTGCCAGCAGTGAGGCTCAGGGACCAGATACGCAGTATTTT. Encoded protein: CASSEAQGPDTQYF.

This clonotype was detected a few times. In nucleotides, the CDR3 is TGCAGCGCCTTGGACAGGGTCTCCTACGAGCAGTACTTC. This translates into CSALDRVSYEQYF. This chain uses TRBV29-1 with TRBJ2-7; 8 bases are a match to TRBD1. Germline values: CDR1 SQVTM, CDR2 ANQGSEA. Trimming removed 7 bases from V and 0 bases from J; junction bases left unmatched: 5. The CDR3 has 13 amino acids.

This clonotype showed up just a few times. The chain joins TRBV12-3 or TRBV12-4 to TRBJ2-3; D remains unclear. V dropped 2 bases and J dropped 1 base, with 7 bases sitting between them. The CDR3 loop spans 14 amino acids. The CDR3 DNA reads as TGTGCCAGCAGTTTATCGGAAGGCACAGATACGCAGTATTTT. This translates into CASSLSEGTDTQYF.

V usage is TRBV5-5 and J usage is TRBJ2-5; D unresolved. The CDR3 totals 15 residues. Germline loops: CDR1 SGHKS, CDR2 YYEKEE (reference sequence). The V end was cut by 3 bases, the J end by 5 bases, with 17 bases between. The CDR3 spells CASSSKYVFGETQYF. The CDR3 nucleotides are TGTGCCAGCAGCTCGAAATACGTCTTTGGGGAGACCCAGTACTTC.